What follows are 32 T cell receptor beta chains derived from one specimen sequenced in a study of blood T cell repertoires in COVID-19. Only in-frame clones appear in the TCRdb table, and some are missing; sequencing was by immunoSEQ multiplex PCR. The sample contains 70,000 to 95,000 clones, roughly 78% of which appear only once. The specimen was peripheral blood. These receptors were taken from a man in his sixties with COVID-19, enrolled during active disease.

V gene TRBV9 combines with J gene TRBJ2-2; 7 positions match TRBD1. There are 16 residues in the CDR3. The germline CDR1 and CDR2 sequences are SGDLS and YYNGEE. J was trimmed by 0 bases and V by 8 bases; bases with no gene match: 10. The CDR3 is CASRQQGQSNTGELFF. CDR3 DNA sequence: TGTGCCAGTCGTCAACAGGGACAGTCGAACACCGGGGAGCTGTTTTTT. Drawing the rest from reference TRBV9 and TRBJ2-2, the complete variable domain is DSGVTQTPKHLITATGQRVTLRCSPRSGDLSVYWYQQSLDQGLQFLIQYYNGEERAKGNILERFSAQQFPDLHSELNLSSLELGDSALYFCASRQQGQSNTGELFFGEGSRLTVL.

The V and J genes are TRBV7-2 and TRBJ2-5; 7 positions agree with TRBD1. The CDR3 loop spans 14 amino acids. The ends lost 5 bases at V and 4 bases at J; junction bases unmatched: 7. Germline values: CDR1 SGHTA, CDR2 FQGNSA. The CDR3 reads CASSQGPGGETQYF. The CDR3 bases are TGTGCCAGCAGCCAGGGGCCAGGGGGAGAGACCCAGTACTTC.

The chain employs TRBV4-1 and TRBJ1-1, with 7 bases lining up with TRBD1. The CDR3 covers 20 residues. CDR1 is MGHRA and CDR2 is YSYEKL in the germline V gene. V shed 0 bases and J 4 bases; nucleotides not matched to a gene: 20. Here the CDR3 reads CASSQETRDREKSVVTEAFF. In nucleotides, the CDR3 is TGCGCCAGCAGCCAAGAAACTCGAGACAGGGAGAAGTCGGTAGTCACTGAAGCTTTCTTT.

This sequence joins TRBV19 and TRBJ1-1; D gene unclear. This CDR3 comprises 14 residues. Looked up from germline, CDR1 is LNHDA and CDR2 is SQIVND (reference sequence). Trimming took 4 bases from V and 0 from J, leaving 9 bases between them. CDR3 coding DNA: TGTGCCAGTAGTACCCACAGCTTGAACACTGAAGCTTTCTTT. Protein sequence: CASSTHSLNTEAFF.

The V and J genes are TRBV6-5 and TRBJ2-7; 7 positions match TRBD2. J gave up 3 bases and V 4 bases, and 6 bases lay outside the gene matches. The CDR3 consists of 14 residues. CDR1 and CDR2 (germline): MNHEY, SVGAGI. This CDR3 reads CASSSGGGLYEQYF. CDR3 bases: TGTGCCAGCAGTTCGGGGGGAGGACTCTACGAGCAGTACTTC.

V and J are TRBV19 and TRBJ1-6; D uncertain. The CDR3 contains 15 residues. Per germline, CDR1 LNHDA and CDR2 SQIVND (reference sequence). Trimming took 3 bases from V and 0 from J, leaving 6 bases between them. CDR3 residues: CASSMGSSYNSPLHF. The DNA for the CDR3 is TGTGCCAGTAGTATGGGGAGCTCCTATAATTCACCCCTCCACTTT.

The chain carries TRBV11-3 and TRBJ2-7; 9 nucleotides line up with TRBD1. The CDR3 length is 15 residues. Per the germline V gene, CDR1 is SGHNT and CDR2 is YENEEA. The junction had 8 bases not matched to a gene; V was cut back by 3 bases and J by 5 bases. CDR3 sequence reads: CASSLGGTGMDEQYF. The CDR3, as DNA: TGTGCCAGCAGCTTGGGTGGGACAGGGATGGACGAGCAGTACTTC.

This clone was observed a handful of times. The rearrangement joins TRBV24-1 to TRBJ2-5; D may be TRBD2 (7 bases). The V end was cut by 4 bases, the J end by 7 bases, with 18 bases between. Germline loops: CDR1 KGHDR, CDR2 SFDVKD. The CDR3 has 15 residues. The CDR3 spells CATSDGGHSTGTQYF. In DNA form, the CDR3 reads TGTGCCACCAGTGACGGGGGGCATAGTACGGGGACCCAGTACTTC.

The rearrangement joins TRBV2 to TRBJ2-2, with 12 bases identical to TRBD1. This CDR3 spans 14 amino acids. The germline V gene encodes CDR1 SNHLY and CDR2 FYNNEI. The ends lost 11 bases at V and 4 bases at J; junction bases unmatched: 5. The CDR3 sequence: CAGGQGAGTGELFF. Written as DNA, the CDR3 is TGTGCCGGGGGACAGGGGGCGGGCACCGGGGAGCTGTTTTTT.

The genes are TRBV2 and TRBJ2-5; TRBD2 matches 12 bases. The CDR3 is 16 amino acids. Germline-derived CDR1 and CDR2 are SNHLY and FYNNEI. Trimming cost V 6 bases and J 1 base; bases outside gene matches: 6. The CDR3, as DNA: TGTGCCAGCAGCTCCGGACTAGCGGGGCGCCAAGAGACCCAGTACTTC. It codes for CASSSGLAGRQETQYF.

Written as DNA, the CDR3 is TGTGCCAGCAGCGTAGGGGCTAGCGGCTTGGTGGCGTCTGAGCAGTTCTTC. It encodes CASSVGASGLVASEQFF. The chain carries TRBV9 and TRBJ2-1, with 7 bases matching TRBD2. The CDR3 totals 17 residues. The junction had 15 bases not matched to a gene; V was cut back by 0 bases and J by 9 bases. Germline values: CDR1 SGDLS, CDR2 YYNGEE.

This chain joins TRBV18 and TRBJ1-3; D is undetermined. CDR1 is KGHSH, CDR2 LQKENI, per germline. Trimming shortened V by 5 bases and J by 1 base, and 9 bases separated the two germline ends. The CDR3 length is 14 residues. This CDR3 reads CASSTTRSGNTIYF. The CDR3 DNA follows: TGTGCCAGCTCAACGACGAGGTCTGGAAACACCATATATTTT.

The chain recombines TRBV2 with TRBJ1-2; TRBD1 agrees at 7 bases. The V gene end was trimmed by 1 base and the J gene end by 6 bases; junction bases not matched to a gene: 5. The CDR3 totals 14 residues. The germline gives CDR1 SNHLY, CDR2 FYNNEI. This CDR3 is CASSEEQGKHGYTF. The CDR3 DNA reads TGTGCCAGCAGTGAAGAACAGGGGAAGCATGGCTACACCTTC. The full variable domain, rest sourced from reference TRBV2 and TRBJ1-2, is EPEVTQTPSHQVTQMGQEVILRCVPISNHLYFYWYRQILGQKVEFLVSFYNNEISEKSEIFDDQFSVERPDGSNFTLKIRSTKLEDSAMYFCASSEEQGKHGYTFGSGTRLTVV.

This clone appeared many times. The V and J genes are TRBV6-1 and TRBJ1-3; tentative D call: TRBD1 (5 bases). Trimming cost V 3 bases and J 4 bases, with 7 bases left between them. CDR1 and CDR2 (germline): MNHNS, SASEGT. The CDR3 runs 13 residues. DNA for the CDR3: TGTGCCAGCAGTGAGACAGCAGGAAACACCATATATTTT. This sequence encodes CASSETAGNTIYF.

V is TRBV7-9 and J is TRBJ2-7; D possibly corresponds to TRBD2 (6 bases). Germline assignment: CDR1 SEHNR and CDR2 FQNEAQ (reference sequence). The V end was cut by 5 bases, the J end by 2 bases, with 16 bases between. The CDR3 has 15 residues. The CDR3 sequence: CASSPTGAGTYEQYF. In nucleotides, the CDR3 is TGTGCCAGCAGCCCGACCGGGGCGGGGACCTACGAGCAGTACTTC. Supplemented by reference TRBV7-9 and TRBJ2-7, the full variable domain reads DTGVSQNPRHKITKRGQNVTFRCDPISEHNRLYWYRQTLGQGPEFLTYFQNEAQLEKSRLLSDRFSAERPKGSFSTLEIQRTEQGDSAMYLCASSPTGAGTYEQYFGPGTRLTVT.

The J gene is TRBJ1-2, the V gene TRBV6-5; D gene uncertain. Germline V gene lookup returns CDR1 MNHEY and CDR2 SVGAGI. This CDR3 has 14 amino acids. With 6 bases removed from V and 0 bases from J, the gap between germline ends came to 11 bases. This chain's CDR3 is CASSTHRANYGYTF. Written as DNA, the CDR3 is TGTGCCAGCAGCACCCACAGAGCTAACTATGGCTACACCTTC.

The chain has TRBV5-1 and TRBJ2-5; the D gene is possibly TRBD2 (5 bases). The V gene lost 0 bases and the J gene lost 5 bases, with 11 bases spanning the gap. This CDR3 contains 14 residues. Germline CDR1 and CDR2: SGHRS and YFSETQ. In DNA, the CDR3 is TGCGCCAGCAGCTTGGACGGGGTGGACGAGACCCAGTACTTC. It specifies CASSLDGVDETQYF.

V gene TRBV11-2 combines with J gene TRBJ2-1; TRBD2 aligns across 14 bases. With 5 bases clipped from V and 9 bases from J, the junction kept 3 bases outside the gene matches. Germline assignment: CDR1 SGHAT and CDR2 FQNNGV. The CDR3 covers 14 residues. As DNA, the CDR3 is TGTGCCAGCAGCAAGACTAGCGGGGGGGGTGAGCAGTTCTTC. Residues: CASSKTSGGGEQFF. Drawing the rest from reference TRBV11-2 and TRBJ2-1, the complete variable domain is EAGVAQSPRYKIIEKRQSVAFWCNPISGHATLYWYQQILGQGPKLLIQFQNNGVVDDSQLPKDRFSAERLKGVDSTLKIQPAKLEDSAVYLCASSKTSGGGEQFFGPGTRLTVL.

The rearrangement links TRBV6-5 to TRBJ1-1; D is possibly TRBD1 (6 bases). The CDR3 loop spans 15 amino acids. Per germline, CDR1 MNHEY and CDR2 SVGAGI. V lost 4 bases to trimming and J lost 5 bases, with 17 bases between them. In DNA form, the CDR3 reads TGTGCCAGCAGTTCCTCGGGGGCACTGCGGACTGAAGCTTTCTTT. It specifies CASSSSGALRTEAFF.

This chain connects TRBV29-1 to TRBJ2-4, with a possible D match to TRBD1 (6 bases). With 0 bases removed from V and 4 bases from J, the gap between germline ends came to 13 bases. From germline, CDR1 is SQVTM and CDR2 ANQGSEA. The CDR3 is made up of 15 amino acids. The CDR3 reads CSVEEWGRSKNIQYF. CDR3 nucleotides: TGCAGCGTTGAAGAGTGGGGGCGATCGAAAAACATTCAGTACTTC.

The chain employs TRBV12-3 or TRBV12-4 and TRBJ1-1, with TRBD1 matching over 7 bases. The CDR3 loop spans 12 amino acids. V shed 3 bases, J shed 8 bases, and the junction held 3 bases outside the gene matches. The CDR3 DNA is TGTGCCAGCAGTTTGGGGACAGAGGAAGCTTTCTTT. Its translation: CASSLGTEEAFF.

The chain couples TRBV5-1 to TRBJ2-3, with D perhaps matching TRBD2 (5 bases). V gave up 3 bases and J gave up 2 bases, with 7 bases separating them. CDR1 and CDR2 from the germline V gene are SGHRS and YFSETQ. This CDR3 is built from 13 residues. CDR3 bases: TGCGCCAGCAGCTCGGGGTACACAGATACGCAGTATTTT. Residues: CASSSGYTDTQYF.

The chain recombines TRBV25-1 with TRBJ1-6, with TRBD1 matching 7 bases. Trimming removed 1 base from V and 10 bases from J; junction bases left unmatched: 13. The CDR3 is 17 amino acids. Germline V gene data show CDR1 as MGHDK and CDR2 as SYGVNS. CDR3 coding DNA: TGTGCCAGCAGTGAATTTAATGGGGCAGGGGGAAGGTCACCCCTCCACTTT. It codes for CASSEFNGAGGRSPLHF.

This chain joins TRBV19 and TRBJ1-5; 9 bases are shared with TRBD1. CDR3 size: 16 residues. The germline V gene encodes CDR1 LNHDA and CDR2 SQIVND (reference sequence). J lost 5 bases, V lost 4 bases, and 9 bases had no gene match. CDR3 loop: CASSTPRRQGDQPQHF. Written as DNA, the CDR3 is TGTGCCAGTAGTACCCCCCGGCGACAGGGGGATCAGCCCCAGCATTTT.

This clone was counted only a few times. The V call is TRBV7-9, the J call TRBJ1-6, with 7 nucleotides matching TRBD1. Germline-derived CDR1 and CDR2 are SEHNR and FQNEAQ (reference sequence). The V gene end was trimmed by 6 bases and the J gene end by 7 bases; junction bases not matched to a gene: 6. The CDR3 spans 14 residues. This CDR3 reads CASREQGWNSPLHF. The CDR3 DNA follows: TGTGCCAGCAGGGAACAGGGGTGGAATTCACCCCTCCACTTT.

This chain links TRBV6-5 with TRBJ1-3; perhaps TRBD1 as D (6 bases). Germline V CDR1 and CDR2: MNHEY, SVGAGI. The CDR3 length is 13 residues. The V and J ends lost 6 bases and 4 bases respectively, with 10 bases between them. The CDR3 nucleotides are TGTGCCAGCAGACAGGGTGGAGGAAACACCATATATTTT. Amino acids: CASRQGGGNTIYF.

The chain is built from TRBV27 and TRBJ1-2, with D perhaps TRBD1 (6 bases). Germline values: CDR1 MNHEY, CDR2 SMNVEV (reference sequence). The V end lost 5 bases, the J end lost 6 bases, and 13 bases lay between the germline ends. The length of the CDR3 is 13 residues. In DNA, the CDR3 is TGTGCCAGCAGTCAAACAGGGTATGATGGCTACACCTTC. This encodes CASSQTGYDGYTF.

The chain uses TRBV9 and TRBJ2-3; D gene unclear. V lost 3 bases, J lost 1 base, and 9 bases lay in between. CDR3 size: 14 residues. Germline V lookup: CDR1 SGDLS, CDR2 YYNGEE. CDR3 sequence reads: CASSENLGTDTQYF. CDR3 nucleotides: TGTGCCAGCAGCGAAAACTTGGGCACAGATACGCAGTATTTT.

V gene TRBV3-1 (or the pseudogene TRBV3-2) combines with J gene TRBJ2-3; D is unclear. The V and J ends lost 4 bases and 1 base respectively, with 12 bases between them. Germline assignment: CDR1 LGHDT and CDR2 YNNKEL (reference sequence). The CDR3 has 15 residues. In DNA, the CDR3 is TGTGCCAGCAGCCCCCGCCGGTCGGGCACAGATACGCAGTATTTT. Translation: CASSPRRSGTDTQYF.

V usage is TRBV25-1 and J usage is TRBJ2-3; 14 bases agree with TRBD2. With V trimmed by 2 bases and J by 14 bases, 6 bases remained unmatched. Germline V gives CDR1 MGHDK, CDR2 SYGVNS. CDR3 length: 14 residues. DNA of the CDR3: TGTGCCAGCAGTGAACAAGGGACTAGCGGGAGACCGTATTTT. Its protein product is CASSEQGTSGRPYF.

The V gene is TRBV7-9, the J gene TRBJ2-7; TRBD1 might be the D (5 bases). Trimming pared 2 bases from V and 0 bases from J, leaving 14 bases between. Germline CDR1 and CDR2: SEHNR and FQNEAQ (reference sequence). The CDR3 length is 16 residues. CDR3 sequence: CASSLKIGASSYEQYF. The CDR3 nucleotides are TGTGCCAGCAGCTTAAAGATTGGGGCTAGCTCCTACGAGCAGTACTTC.

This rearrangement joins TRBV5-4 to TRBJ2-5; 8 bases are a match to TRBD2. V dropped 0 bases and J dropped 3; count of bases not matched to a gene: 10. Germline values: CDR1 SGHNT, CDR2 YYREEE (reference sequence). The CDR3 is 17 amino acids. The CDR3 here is CASSLGGRTSSEETQYF. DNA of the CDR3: TGTGCCAGCAGCTTGGGCGGGAGGACTTCTTCGGAAGAGACCCAGTACTTC.